This T cell receptor (beta chain) was documented in a study of tumor-infiltrating lymphocytes in primary liver carcinoma. Study at large: Recorded tumor stage was T1-T3 N0M0, with diameters of about 4.2 to 10 cm. Study-wide points: Pairs comparing tumor with adjacent tissue or blood overlapped less than pairs drawn from tumor regions. Researchers report that only about 7-24% of top clones turned up in all five tumor regions.

Co-extracting RNA and DNA was done with roughly 17-31 mg of unsorted bulk tissue as input. There are a few counts of this clonotype. Its target is unknown. TCR beta cDNA came from about 500 ng total RNA, primed with a constant-region primer. Libraries for TCR beta were built through three nested multiplex PCR rounds, which together made up a slightly modified ARM-PCR procedure. TCRdb reprocessed the multiplex PCR reads via MiXCR and lists one record per CDR3 protein. The repertoire consists of 150,000 to 200,000 distinct CDR3 sequences, with about 85% occurring once and the leading ten covering 15% to 20%. The source of this sequence is a man aged 40-49 years with primary liver carcinoma and hepatitis B virus infection. Sequenced material: tumor tissue from primary liver carcinoma.

This chain's CDR3 is CASSPRSTPGVTQYF. The CDR3 bases are TGTGCCAGCAGTCCACGATCAACCCCAGGGGTGACCCAGTACTTC. This sequence joins TRBV11-2 and TRBJ2-5, with D possibly TRBD1 on 6 matching bases. Trimming took off 6 bases at V and 7 bases at J, with 21 bases between the two ends. The CDR3 covers 15 residues. Germline V gives CDR1 SGHAT, CDR2 FQNNGV.